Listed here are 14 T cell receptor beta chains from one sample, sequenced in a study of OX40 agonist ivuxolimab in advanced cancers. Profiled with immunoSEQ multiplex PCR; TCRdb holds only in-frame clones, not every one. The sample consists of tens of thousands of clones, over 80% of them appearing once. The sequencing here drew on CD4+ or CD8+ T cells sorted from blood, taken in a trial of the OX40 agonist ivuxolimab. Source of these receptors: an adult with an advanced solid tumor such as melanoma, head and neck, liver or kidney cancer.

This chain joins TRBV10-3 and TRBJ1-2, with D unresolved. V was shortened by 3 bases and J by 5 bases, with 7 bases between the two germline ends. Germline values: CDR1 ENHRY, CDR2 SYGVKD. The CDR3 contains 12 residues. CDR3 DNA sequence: TGTGCCATCAGTGACGATCGATATGGCTACACCTTC. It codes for CAISDDRYGYTF.

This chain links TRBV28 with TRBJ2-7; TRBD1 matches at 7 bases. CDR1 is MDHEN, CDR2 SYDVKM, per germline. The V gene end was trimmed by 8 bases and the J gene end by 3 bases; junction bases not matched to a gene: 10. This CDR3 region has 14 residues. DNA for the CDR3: TGTGCCAGCGCACAGGGGACCCCCTTCTACGAGCAGTACTTC. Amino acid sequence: CASAQGTPFYEQYF.

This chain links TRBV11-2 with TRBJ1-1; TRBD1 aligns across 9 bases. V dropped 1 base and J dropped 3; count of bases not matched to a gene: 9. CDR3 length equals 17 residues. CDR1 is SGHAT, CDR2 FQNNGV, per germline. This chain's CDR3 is CASSLVGTGGRDTEAFF. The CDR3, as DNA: TGTGCCAGCAGCTTAGTCGGAACAGGGGGCCGGGACACTGAAGCTTTCTTT.

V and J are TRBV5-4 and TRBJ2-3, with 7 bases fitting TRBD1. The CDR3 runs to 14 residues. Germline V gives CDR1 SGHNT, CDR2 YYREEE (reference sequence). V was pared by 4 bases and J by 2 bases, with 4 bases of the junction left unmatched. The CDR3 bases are TGTGCCAGCAGCCCAACAGGGGTCACAGATACGCAGTATTTT. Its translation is CASSPTGVTDTQYF.

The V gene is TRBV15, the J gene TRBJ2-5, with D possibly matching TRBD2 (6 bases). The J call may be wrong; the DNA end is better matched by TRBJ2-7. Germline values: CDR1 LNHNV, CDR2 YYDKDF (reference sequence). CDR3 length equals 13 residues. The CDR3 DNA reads TGTGCCACCAGCAGCGGAGGGACCTACGAGCAGTACTTC. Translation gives CATSSGGTYEQYF.

The CDR3 nucleotides read TGTGCCAGCAGTTCTAGTCTTAATTCACCCCTCCACTTT. It is translated as CASSSSLNSPLHF. This sequence joins TRBV6-4 and TRBJ1-6; D is undetermined. The CDR3 consists of 13 residues. V was cut by 5 bases and J by 6 bases, with 8 bases left in between. CDR1 and CDR2 from the germline V gene are MRHNA and SNTAGT.

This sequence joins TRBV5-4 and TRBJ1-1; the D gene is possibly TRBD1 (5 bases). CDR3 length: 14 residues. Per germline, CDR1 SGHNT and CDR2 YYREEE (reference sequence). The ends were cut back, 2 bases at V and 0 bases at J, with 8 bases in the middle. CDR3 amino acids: CASSFDSMNTEAFF. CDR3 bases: TGTGCCAGCAGCTTCGACAGTATGAACACTGAAGCTTTCTTT.

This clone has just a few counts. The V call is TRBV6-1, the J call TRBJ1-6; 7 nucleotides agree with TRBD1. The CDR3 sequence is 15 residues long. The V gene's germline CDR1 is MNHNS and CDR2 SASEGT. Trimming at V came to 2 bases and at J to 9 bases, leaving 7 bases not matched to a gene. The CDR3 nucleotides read TGTGCCAGCAGTGAAACCCCGGGACAGTTTTCACCCCTCCACTTT. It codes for CASSETPGQFSPLHF.

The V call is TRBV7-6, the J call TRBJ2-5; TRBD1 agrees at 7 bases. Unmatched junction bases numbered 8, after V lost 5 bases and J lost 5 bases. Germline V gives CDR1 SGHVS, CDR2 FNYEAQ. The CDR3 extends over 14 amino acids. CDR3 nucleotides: TGTGCCAGCAGCCTAATCCAGGGGGTGGAGACCCAGTACTTC. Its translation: CASSLIQGVETQYF.

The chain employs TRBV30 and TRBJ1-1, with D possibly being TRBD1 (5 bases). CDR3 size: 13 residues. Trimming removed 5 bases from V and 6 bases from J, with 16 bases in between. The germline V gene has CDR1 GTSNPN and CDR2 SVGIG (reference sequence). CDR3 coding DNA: TGTGCCTGGGACCGGGCCTGGGGCGCTGAAGCTTTCTTT. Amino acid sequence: CAWDRAWGAEAFF.

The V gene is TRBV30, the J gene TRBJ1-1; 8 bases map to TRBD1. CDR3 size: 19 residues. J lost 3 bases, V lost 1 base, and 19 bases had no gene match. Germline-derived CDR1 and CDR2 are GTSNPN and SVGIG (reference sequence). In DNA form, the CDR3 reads TGTGCCTGGAGTGCTACCCGGACAGGGACGGGCCGGGCTGACACTGAAGCTTTCTTT. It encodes CAWSATRTGTGRADTEAFF.

CDR3 protein: CASSLMRATNYGYTF. As DNA, the CDR3 is TGTGCCAGCAGCTTGATGAGGGCCACTAACTATGGCTACACCTTC. The genes are TRBV7-2 and TRBJ1-2, with D uncertain. The CDR3 totals 15 residues. The V gene's germline CDR1 is SGHTA and CDR2 FQGNSA. Trimming cost V 3 bases and J 0 bases, with 11 bases left between them.

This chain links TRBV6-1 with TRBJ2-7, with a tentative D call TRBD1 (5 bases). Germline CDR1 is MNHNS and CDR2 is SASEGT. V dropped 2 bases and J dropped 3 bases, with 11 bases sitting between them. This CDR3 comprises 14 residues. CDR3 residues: CASSERLGVYEQYF. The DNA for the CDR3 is TGTGCCAGCAGTGAACGTCTAGGGGTCTACGAGCAGTACTTC.

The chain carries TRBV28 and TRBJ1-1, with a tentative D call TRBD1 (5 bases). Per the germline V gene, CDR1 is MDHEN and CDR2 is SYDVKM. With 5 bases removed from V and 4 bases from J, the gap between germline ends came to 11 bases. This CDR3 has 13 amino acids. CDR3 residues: CASSHQGTTEAFF. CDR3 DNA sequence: TGTGCCAGCAGTCACCAGGGTACCACTGAAGCTTTCTTT.